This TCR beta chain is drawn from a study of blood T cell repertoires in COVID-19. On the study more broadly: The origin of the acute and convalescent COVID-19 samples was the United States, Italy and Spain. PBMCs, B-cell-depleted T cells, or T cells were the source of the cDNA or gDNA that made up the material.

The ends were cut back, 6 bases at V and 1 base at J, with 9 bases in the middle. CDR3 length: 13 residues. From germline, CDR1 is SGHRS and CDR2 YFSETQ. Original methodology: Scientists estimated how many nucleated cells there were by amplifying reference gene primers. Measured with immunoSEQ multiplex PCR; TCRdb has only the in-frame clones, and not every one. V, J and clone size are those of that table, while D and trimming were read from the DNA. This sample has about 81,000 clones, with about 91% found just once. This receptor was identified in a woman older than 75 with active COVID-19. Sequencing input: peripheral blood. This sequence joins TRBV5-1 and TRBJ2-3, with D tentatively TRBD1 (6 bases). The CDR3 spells CASNRAGTDTQYF. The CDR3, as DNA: TGCGCCAGCAACAGGGCCGGCACAGATACGCAGTATTTT.